Described below is a single T cell receptor beta chain sequence and its context. Its antigen is as yet unknown. The CDR3 is made up of 14 amino acids. Germline CDR1 reads SGHNT; CDR2 reads YYREEE (reference sequence). With 3 bases clipped from V and 5 bases from J, the junction kept 6 bases outside the gene matches. Sorting that relied on CD45RO/CCR7/CD25/CD127/CD95/CD27 yielded CD4+ naive, central memory, regulatory and stem cell-like memory cells. The data derive from a study of beta chain features in type 1 diabetes. Background on the study: The study found patients and healthy donors alike in age, gender and cell yields.

Investigators reverse transcribed all isolated RNA, so they sequenced expressed TCRB transcripts. Assay: immunoSEQ multiplex PCR; the TCRdb copy retains only in-frame clones and omits some. The repertoire holds roughly 300,000 clones, with around 9% as singletons. Study-wide results and limits: The study found fewer insertions and more deletions at VDJ junctions in type 1 diabetes patients. All four CD4+ subsets from Type 1 diabetes patients carried moderately but significantly shorter TCRB CDR3s. Among patients, naive, central memory and Treg TCRB repertoires appeared more similar than among healthy donors.

The sequenced sample was central memory CD4+ T cells from blood. The sequence came from a man aged 25-40 years with type 1 diabetes. The chain joins TRBV5-4 to TRBJ1-2, with 8 positions matching TRBD1. The CDR3 region is CASSSDRGGYGYTF. CDR3 nucleotide sequence: TGTGCCAGCAGCTCCGACAGGGGCGGATATGGCTACACCTTC.